What follows are 11 T cell receptor beta chains derived from one specimen sequenced in a study of blood T cell repertoires in COVID-19. Assay: immunoSEQ multiplex PCR; the TCRdb copy retains only in-frame clones and omits some. In the table there are 50,000 to 80,000 clones, roughly 86% of which are singletons. Sequencing used peripheral blood. The receptors shown here come from a man between 60 and 75 years old with acute or convalescent COVID-19.

The V and J genes are TRBV7-9 and TRBJ1-5; 8 bases align to TRBD1. After removal of 4 bases from V and 4 bases from J, the junction contained 12 bases not matched to a gene. CDR1 is SEHNR and CDR2 is FQNEAQ in the germline V gene (reference sequence). The CDR3 consists of 17 residues. CDR3 nucleotide sequence: TGTGCCAGCAGCTCCTGGGGCCAGGACAGGGATAATCAGCCCCAGCATTTT. Its translation is CASSSWGQDRDNQPQHF.

The rearrangement joins TRBV5-4 to TRBJ1-1, with TRBD1 identical over 10 bases. J gave up 1 base and V 7 bases, and 7 bases lay outside the gene matches. The germline CDR1 and CDR2 sequences are SGHNT and YYREEE (reference sequence). The length of the CDR3 is 15 residues. The CDR3: CASGDRGGWNTEAFF. In DNA, the CDR3 is TGTGCCAGCGGGGACAGGGGAGGTTGGAACACTGAAGCTTTCTTT.

The gene calls are TRBV18 and TRBJ1-5; possibly TRBD1 for D (5 bases). CDR1 and CDR2 (germline): KGHSH, LQKENI. V dropped 3 bases and J dropped 3 bases, with 9 bases sitting between them. The CDR3 spans 14 residues. The CDR3 region has the DNA TGTGCCAGCTCACCGGGACTGATCAATCAGCCCCAGCATTTT. This sequence encodes CASSPGLINQPQHF.

The gene calls are TRBV19 and TRBJ2-1; 9 bases line up with TRBD1. The length of the CDR3 is 15 residues. Germline V gene lookup returns CDR1 LNHDA and CDR2 SQIVND (reference sequence). V lost 8 bases, J lost 0 bases, and 5 bases stayed unmatched. CDR3 sequence reads: CASHKTGGSYNEQFF. Written as DNA, the CDR3 is TGTGCCAGTCATAAGACAGGGGGCTCCTACAATGAGCAGTTCTTC.

This sequence joins TRBV24-1 and TRBJ1-1; maybe TRBD1 (6 bases). CDR3 length: 12 amino acids. CDR1 is KGHDR and CDR2 is SFDVKD in the germline V gene. The V gene lost 4 bases and the J gene lost 4 bases, with 6 bases spanning the gap. The CDR3 bases are TGTGCCACCAGTGAACAGGGCACTGAAGCTTTCTTT. It codes for CATSEQGTEAFF.

The rearrangement joins TRBV7-9 to TRBJ2-7; TRBD1 agrees at 11 bases. Germline V lookup: CDR1 SEHNR, CDR2 FQNEAQ (reference sequence). V dropped 5 bases and J dropped 6; count of bases not matched to a gene: 6. This CDR3 region has 14 residues. CDR3 protein: CASSHPGTGGEQYF. The CDR3 coding sequence is TGTGCCAGCAGCCACCCAGGGACAGGGGGCGAGCAGTACTTC.

The genes are TRBV5-4 and TRBJ1-2, with D possibly being TRBD1 (5 bases). CDR1 and CDR2 (germline): SGHNT, YYREEE (reference sequence). This CDR3 has 11 amino acids. V lost 4 bases to trimming and J lost 10 bases, with 11 bases between them. The DNA for the CDR3 is TGTGCCAGCAGCCCAGGGTATCACTACACCTTC. Protein sequence: CASSPGYHYTF.

The chain couples TRBV4-2 to TRBJ2-3; D perhaps matches TRBD1 (5 bases). The CDR3 has 14 residues. The germline CDR1 and CDR2 sequences are LGHNA and YNFKEQ. Trimming took off 1 base at V and 3 bases at J, with 8 bases between the two ends. The chain's CDR3 is CASSQGAGTDTQYF. CDR3 in DNA: TGTGCCAGCAGCCAAGGCGCAGGGACAGATACGCAGTATTTT.

The V gene is TRBV2, the J gene TRBJ2-5, with a tentative D call TRBD2 (7 bases). Germline V gives CDR1 SNHLY, CDR2 FYNNEI. Trimming shortened V by 1 base and J by 5 bases, and 17 bases separated the two germline ends. CDR3 length equals 16 residues. Here the CDR3 reads CASSEVGGAFRETQYF. Written as DNA, the CDR3 is TGTGCCAGCAGTGAAGTGGGGGGGGCCTTTCGGGAGACCCAGTACTTC.

V and J are TRBV19 and TRBJ2-7; D possibly corresponds to TRBD1 (5 bases). Trimming shortened V by 5 bases and J by 3 bases, and 14 bases separated the two germline ends. CDR1 is LNHDA, CDR2 SQIVND, per germline (reference sequence). The CDR3 totals 14 residues. CDR3 loop: CASSFAGSSYEQYF. CDR3 DNA: TGTGCCAGTAGTTTCGCAGGGTCAAGCTACGAGCAGTACTTC.

V gene TRBV27 combines with J gene TRBJ1-2, with 9 bases lining up with TRBD1. CDR3 size: 13 residues. Unmatched junction bases numbered 6, after V lost 6 bases and J lost 7 bases. Germline CDR1 reads MNHEY; CDR2 reads SMNVEV (reference sequence). The CDR3 DNA is TGTGCCAGCAGCACAGGGGGCGGTCTTGGCTACACCTTC. Its translation is CASSTGGGLGYTF.